This T cell receptor (beta chain) was found in a study of blood T cell repertoires in COVID-19. Study at large: The United States, Italy and Spain supplied acute and convalescent COVID-19 samples. From T cells, B-cell-depleted T cells, or PBMCs came the material, which was cDNA or gDNA.

In the original workflow: Nucleated cell number was recorded as an estimate derived from reference gene primer amplification. Assay used: immunoSEQ multiplex PCR; TCRdb lists only in-frame clones, some missing. That table is the source of V, J and clone size, and D and trimming were worked out from the DNA. The profile shows some 130,000 clones, around 90% of them singletons. Followed over time, Seattle patients had been enrolled while infection was active. The sequence was obtained from a man in his sixties with COVID-19, enrolled during active disease. The sequenced sample was peripheral blood.

The chain's CDR3 is CASSVEGLALRETQYF. The CDR3 coding sequence is TGTGCCAGCAGCGTAGAGGGACTAGCGTTGAGAGAGACCCAGTACTTC. The chain recombines TRBV9 with TRBJ2-5, with 10 bases aligning to TRBD2. Germline trimming cut 0 bases from V and 4 bases from J; bases unmatched to any gene: 6. The CDR3 spans 16 residues. CDR1 and CDR2 (germline): SGDLS, YYNGEE.